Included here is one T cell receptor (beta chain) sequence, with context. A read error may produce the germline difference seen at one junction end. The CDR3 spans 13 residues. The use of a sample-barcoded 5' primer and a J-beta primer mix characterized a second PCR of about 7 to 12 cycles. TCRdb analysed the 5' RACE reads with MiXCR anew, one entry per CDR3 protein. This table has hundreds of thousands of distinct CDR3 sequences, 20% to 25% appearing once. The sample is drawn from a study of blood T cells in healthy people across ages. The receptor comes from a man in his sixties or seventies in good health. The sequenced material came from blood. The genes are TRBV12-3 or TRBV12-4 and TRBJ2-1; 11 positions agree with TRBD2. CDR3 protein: CASSLAGGSVQFF. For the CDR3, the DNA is TGTGCCAGCAGCTTAGCGGGGGGGTCTGTGCAGTTCTTC.